This entry is about one TCR beta chain. This table comes from immunoSEQ multiplex PCR, and its TCRdb copy is limited to in-frame clones, with some not included. The profile shows a few hundred thousand clones, around 87% of them singletons. This sample is part of a study of blood T cell repertoires in COVID-19. Background on the study: Two negative PCRs, clearance, or symptom resolution were required of recovered Cohort 3 donors. Donors in the United States, Italy and Spain gave samples during acute or convalescent COVID-19. PBMCs, B-cell-depleted T cells, or T cells provided the cDNA or gDNA that made up the material.

The participants were between roughly 18 and 90 years old and came from under 25 US areas. CDR1 and CDR2 from the germline V gene are MGHDK and SYGVNS. V lost 7 bases to trimming and J lost 4 bases, with 22 bases between them. This CDR3 has 16 amino acids. This sequence originates from a man in his forties or fifties in a cohort exposed to, infected with or recovered from COVID-19 (not recorded which). The sample consisted of PBMCs or T cells enriched from blood (not recorded which). The rearrangement uses TRBV25-1 and TRBJ1-2, with D perhaps matching TRBD1 (5 bases). The CDR3 nucleotides are TGTGCCAGCACACCCGGGGGGTTAATAGGAAGCTATGGCTACACCTTC. Residues: CASTPGGLIGSYGYTF.